This TCR beta chain stems from a study of cytomegalovirus exposure and HLA in healthy donors. This clone was seen only a few times. The antigen is unknown. The PCR used 60 Vbeta and 13 Jbeta primers. Clones were read by immunoSEQ multiplex PCR, and TCRdb kept only the in-frame ones, dropping some. Here the sample spans 180,000 or so clones, roughly 80% being singletons. Study-level points and caveats: TCR beta V segments were, for the most part, productive about 90% or about 30% of the time in an earlier analysis.

CDR1 and CDR2 from the germline V gene are MNHNS and SASEGT. This CDR3 is 11 amino acids long. This clonotype was obtained from a girl aged 5-17 years in good health and CMV-seropositive. The gene calls are TRBV6-1 and TRBJ1-6; no firm D call. Sequencing used PBMCs. In DNA form, the CDR3 reads TGTGGGTCGAGCTATAATTCACCCCTCCACTTT. As protein: CGSSYNSPLHF.